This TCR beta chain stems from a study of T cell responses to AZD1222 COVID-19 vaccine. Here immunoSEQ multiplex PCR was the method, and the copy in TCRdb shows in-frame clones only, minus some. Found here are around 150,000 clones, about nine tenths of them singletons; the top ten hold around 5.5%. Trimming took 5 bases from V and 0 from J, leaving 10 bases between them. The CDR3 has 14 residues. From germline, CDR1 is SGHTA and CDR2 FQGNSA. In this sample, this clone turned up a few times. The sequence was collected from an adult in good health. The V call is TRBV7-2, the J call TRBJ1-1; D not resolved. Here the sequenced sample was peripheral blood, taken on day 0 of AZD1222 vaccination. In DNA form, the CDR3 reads TGTGCCAGCAGCCTACCGCAGATGAACACTGAAGCTTTCTTT. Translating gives CASSLPQMNTEAFF.